This TCR beta chain was recorded in a study of blood T cell repertoires in COVID-19. About the study: T cells, B-cell-depleted T cells, or PBMCs provided the cDNA or gDNA that served as material.

In the authors' workflow: Estimates of nucleated cell counts were drawn from the amplification of reference gene primers. Libraries were prepared by immunoSEQ multiplex PCR; TCRdb keeps only in-frame clonotypes and omits some of them. V and J calls and clone size are given by that table; D and trimming were obtained from the DNA. The sample lists roughly 120,000 clones, about 79% occurring once. The germline V gene encodes CDR1 SGHRS and CDR2 YFSETQ. The CDR3 is 14 amino acids. The J segment lost 4 bases and the V segment lost 2 bases, leaving 3 bases of the junction unmatched. Sequencing input: peripheral blood. This sequence was found in a woman over 75 with acute or convalescent COVID-19. The chain has TRBV5-1 and TRBJ1-3; 7 bases are shared with TRBD1. Here the CDR3 DNA reads TGCGCCAGCAGCTTACAGGGGATCGGAAACACCATATATTTT. Its protein is CASSLQGIGNTIYF.